The 6 T cell receptor beta chains listed next were all sequenced from one sample in a study of T cell repertoires in cytomegalovirus infection. TCRdb ran MiXCR on the reads and lists one entry per CDR3 protein. The data show around 110,000 distinct CDR3 sequences, about 9.4% seen once. What these receptors recognize is not known. Sequencing was done on a sample of PBMCs, sequenced either directly or after in vitro stimulation (not recorded which). Receptors originate from a human donor in good health (CMV status not recorded). Some clones in this sample may be carry-over from other donors' samples.

This clonotype came up many times. The chain recombines TRBV7-6 with TRBJ1-3; a weak D match, TRBD1 (5 bases). The germline V gene encodes CDR1 SGHVS and CDR2 FNYEAQ. Trimming left V 1 base short and J 0 bases short, with 10 bases between. The CDR3 covers 16 residues. CDR3 DNA: TGTGCCAGCAGCTTAGAAACAGGCCTCTCTGGAAACACCATATATTTT. Translated: CASSLETGLSGNTIYF.

This clonotype came up many times. The V call is TRBV7-2, the J call TRBJ1-2, with D unresolved. This CDR3 has 13 residues. With 3 bases removed from V and 6 bases from J, the gap between germline ends came to 11 bases. Germline-derived CDR1 and CDR2 are SGHTA and FQGNSA. This CDR3 reads CASSFKVPDGYTF. The CDR3 nucleotides read TGTGCCAGCAGCTTCAAGGTTCCGGATGGCTACACCTTC.

This clonotype occurred many times. Here the CDR3 DNA reads TGTGCCAGCAGCTTTAGGGGACAGGGGACAGATACGCAGTATTTT. Translated: CASSFRGQGTDTQYF. The chain links TRBV7-2 to TRBJ2-3; 10 bases align to TRBD1. The CDR3 consists of 15 residues. With 3 bases clipped from V and 3 bases from J, the junction kept 3 bases outside the gene matches. Germline CDR1 reads SGHTA; CDR2 reads FQGNSA.

The table lists this clonotype with many counts. The chain couples TRBV12-3 or TRBV12-4 to TRBJ1-1; D call uncertain. There are 14 residues in the CDR3. Between the trimmed V and J ends, which lost 3 bases and 0 bases, there was a span of 8 bases. The CDR3 sequence is CASSFPGMNTEAFF. The CDR3 DNA reads as TGTGCCAGCAGTTTCCCGGGGATGAACACTGAAGCTTTCTTT.

V is TRBV10-3 and J is TRBJ2-2; TRBD1 is a possible D gene (5 bases). Germline V lookup: CDR1 ENHRY, CDR2 SYGVKD. This CDR3 is 15 amino acids long. V was trimmed by 5 bases and J by 0 bases, leaving 10 bases between them. The CDR3 DNA reads TGTGCCATCAGTCCTCGACAGACGAACACCGGGGAGCTGTTTTTT. Its protein product is CAISPRQTNTGELFF.

This clonotype occurred a few times. This sequence joins TRBV4-3 and TRBJ1-2, with D perhaps matching TRBD1 (5 bases). CDR1 is LGHNA, CDR2 YSLEER, per germline. V dropped 0 bases and J dropped 4 bases, with 9 bases sitting between them. CDR3 size: 14 residues. This chain's CDR3 is CASSQDQGGYGYTF. The CDR3 DNA follows: TGCGCCAGCAGCCAAGATCAGGGAGGCTATGGCTACACCTTC.